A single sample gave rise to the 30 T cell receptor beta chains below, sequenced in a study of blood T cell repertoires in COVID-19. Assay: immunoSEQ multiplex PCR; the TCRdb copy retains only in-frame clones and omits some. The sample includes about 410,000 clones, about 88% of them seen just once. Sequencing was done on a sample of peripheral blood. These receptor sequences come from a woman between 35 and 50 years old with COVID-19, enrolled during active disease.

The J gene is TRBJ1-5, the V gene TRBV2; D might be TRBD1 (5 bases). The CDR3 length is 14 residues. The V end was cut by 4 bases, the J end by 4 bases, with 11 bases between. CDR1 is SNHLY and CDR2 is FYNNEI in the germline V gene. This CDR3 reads CASSVRQRNQPQHF. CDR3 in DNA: TGTGCCAGCAGTGTAAGACAGAGGAATCAGCCCCAGCATTTT.

The DNA for the CDR3 is TGCGCCAGCAGCTTGGAGCAGGGTCTCACTGAAGCTTTCTTT. This translates into CASSLEQGLTEAFF. The V gene is TRBV5-1, the J gene TRBJ1-1; weak D call: TRBD1 (5 bases). The CDR3 has 14 residues. Trimming pared 0 bases from V and 4 bases from J, leaving 10 bases between. Germline V CDR1 and CDR2: SGHRS, YFSETQ. Full variable domain (missing parts from reference TRBV5-1 and TRBJ1-1): KAGVTQTPRYLIKTRGQQVTLSCSPISGHRSVSWYQQTPGQGLQFLFEYFSETQRNKGNFPGRFSGRQFSNSRSEMNVSTLELGDSALYLCASSLEQGLTEAFFGQGTRLTVV.

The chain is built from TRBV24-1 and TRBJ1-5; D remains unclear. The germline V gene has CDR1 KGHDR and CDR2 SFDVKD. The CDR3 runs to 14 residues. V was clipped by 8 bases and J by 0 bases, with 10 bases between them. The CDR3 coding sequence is TGTGCCACCACTGGGCCATATAGCAATCAGCCCCAGCATTTT. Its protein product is CATTGPYSNQPQHF.

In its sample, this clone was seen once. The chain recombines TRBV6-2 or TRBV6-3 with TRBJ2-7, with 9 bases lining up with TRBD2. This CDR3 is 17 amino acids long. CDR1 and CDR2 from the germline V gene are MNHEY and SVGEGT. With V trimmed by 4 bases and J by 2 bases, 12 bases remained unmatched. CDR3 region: CASSFSGGEPNPYEQYF. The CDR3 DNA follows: TGTGCCAGCAGTTTTAGCGGGGGAGAACCCAACCCCTACGAGCAGTACTTC.

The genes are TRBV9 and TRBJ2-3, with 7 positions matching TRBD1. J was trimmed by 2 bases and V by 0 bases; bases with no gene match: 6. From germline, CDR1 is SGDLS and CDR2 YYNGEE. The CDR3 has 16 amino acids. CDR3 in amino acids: CASSVAAGGNTDTQYF. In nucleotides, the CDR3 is TGTGCCAGCAGCGTAGCGGCAGGGGGTAACACAGATACGCAGTATTTT. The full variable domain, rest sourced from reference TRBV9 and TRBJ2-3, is DSGVTQTPKHLITATGQRVTLRCSPRSGDLSVYWYQQSLDQGLQFLIQYYNGEERAKGNILERFSAQQFPDLHSELNLSSLELGDSALYFCASSVAAGGNTDTQYFGPGTRLTVL.

The DNA for the CDR3 is TGTGCCAGCAGCTTATCAGGGGGCGAGGCCAACGTCCTGACTTTC. Translation: CASSLSGGEANVLTF. The chain employs TRBV7-2 and TRBJ2-6, with TRBD1 identical over 8 bases. CDR1 SGHTA and CDR2 FQGNSA come from the germline V gene. This CDR3 is built from 15 residues. Germline trimming cut 2 bases from V and 6 bases from J; bases unmatched to any gene: 3.

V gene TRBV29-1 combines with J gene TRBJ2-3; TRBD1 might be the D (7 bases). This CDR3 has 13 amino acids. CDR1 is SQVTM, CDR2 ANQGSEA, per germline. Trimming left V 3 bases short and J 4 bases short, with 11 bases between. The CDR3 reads CSVDGGQPDTQYF. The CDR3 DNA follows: TGCAGCGTTGACGGGGGACAGCCAGATACGCAGTATTTT.

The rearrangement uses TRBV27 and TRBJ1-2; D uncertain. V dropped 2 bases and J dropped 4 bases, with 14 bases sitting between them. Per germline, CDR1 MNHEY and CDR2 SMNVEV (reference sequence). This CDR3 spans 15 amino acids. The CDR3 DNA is TGTGCCAGCAGTTTAGAATCGGGGATGATCTATGGCTACACCTTC. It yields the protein CASSLESGMIYGYTF.

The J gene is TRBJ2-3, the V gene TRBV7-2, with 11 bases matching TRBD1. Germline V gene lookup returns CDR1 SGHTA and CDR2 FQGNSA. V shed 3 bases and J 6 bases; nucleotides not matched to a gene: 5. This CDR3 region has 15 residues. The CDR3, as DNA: TGTGCCAGCAGCTTGGACAGGGGGCGCGTGGATACGCAGTATTTT. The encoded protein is CASSLDRGRVDTQYF.

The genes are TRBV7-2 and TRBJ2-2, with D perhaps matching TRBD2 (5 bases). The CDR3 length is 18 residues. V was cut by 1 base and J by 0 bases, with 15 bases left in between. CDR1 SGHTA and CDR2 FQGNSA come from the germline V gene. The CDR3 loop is CASSLVALVRANTGELFF. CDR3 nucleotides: TGTGCCAGCAGCTTAGTAGCACTAGTACGCGCGAACACCGGGGAGCTGTTTTTT.

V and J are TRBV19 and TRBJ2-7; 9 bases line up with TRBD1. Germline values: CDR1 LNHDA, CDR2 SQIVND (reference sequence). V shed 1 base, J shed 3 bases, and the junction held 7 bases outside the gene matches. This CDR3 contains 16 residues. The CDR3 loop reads CASSIVTGGANYEQYF. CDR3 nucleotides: TGTGCCAGTAGTATAGTAACAGGGGGCGCGAACTACGAGCAGTACTTC.

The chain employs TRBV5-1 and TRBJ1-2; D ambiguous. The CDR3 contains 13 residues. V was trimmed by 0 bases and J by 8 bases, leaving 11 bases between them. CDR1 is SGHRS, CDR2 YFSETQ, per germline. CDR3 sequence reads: CASSLAGVGGYTF. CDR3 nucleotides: TGCGCCAGCAGCTTGGCCGGGGTCGGGGGCTACACCTTC.

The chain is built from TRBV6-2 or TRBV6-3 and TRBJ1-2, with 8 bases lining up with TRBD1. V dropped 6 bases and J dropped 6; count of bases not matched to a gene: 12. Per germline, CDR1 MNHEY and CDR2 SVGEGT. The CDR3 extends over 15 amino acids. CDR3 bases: TGTGCCAGCAGATACGAGGGGACAGGCGTTAATGGCTACACCTTC. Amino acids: CASRYEGTGVNGYTF.

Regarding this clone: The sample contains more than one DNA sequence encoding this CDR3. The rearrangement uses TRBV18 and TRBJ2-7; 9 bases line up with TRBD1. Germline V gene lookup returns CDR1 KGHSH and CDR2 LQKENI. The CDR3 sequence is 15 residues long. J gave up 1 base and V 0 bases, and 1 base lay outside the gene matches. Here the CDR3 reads CASSPPGQGSYEQYF. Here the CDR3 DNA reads TGTGCCAGCTCACCACCGGGACAGGGTTCCTACGAGCAGTACTTC. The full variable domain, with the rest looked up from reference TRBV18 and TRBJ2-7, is NAGVMQNPRHLVRRRGQEARLRCSPMKGHSHVYWYRQLPEEGLKFMVYLQKENIIDESGMPKERFSAEFPKEGPSILRIQQVVRGDSAAYFCASSPPGQGSYEQYFGPGTRLTVT.

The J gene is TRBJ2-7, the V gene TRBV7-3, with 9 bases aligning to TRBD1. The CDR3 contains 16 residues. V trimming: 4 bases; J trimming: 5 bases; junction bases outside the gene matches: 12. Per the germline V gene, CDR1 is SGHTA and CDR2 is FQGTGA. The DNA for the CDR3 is TGTGCCAGCAGCTCACCCGGGACAGGGATCAGCCACGAGCAGTACTTC. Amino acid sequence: CASSSPGTGISHEQYF.

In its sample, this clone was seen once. CDR3 nucleotide sequence: TGTGCCAGCAGCATATATGAGGCCACTGAAGCTTTCTTT. Amino acid sequence: CASSIYEATEAFF. The chain recombines TRBV13 with TRBJ1-1; D gene uncertain. Between the trimmed V and J ends, which lost 5 bases and 4 bases, there was a span of 11 bases. CDR1 is PRHDT, CDR2 FYEKMQ, per germline (reference sequence). CDR3 length equals 13 residues.

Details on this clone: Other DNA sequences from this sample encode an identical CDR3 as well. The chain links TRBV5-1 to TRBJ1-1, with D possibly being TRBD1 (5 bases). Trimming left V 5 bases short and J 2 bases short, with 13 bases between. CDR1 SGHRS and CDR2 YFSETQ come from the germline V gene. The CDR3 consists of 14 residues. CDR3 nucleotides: TGCGCCAGCAGTCTGGGGGGGACTAACACTGAAGCTTTCTTT. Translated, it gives CASSLGGTNTEAFF.

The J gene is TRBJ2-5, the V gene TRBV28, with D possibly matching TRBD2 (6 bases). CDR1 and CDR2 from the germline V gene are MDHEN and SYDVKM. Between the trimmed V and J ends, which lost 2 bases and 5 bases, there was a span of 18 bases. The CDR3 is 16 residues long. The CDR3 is CASSLPRSRGIETQYF. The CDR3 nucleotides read TGTGCCAGCAGTTTACCCCGGTCCCGGGGGATCGAGACCCAGTACTTC.

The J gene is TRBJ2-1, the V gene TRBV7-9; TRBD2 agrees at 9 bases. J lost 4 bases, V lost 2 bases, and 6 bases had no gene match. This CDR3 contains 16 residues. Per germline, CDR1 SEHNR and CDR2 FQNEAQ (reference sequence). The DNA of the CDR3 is TGTGCCAGCAGCTTACCAGCGGGAGGATCTTACAATGAGCAGTTCTTC. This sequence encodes CASSLPAGGSYNEQFF.

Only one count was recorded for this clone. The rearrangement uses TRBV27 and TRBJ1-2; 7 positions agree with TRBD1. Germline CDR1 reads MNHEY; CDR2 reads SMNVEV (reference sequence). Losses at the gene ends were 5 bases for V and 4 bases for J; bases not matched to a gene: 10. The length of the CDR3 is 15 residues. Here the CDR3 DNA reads TGTGCCAGCAGTCAAAACAGGGGAACTATCTATGGCTACACCTTC. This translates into CASSQNRGTIYGYTF.

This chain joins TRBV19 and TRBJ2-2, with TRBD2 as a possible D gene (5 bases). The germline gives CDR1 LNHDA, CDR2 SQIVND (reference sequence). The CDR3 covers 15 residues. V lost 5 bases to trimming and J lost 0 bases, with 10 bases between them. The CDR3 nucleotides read TGTGCCAGTAGTGCCCTAGCCCCGAACACCGGGGAGCTGTTTTTT. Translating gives CASSALAPNTGELFF.

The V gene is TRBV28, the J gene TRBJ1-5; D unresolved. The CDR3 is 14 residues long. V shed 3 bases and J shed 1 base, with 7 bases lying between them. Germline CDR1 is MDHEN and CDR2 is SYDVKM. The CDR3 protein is CASSFELSNQPQHF. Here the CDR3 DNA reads TGTGCCAGCAGTTTCGAGTTGAGCAATCAGCCCCAGCATTTT.

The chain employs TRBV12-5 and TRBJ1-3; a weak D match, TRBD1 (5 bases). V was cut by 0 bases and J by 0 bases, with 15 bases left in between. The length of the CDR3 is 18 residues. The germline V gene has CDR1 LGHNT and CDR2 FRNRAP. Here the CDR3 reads CASGLVQVEFLSGNTIYF. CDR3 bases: TGTGCTAGTGGTTTGGTACAGGTGGAATTCCTCTCTGGAAACACCATATATTTT. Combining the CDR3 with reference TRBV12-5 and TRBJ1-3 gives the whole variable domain DARVTQTPRHKVTEMGQEVTMRCQPILGHNTVFWYRQTMMQGLELLAYFRNRAPLDDSGMPKDRFSAEMPDATLATLKIQPSEPRDSAVYFCASGLVQVEFLSGNTIYFGEGSWLTVV.

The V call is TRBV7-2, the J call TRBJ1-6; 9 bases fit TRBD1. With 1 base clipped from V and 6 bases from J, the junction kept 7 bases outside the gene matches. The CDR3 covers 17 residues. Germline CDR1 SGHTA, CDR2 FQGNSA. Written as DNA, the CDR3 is TGTGCCAGCAGCTTAGGTGTGGTGGGACAGGGTAATTCACCCCTCCACTTT. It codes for CASSLGVVGQGNSPLHF.

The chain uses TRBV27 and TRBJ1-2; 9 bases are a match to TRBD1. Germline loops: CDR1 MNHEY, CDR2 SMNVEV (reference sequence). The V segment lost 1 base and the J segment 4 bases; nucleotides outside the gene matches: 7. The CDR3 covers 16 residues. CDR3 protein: CASSLLGQGIAYGYTF. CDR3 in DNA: TGTGCCAGCAGTTTATTGGGACAGGGAATTGCCTATGGCTACACCTTC.

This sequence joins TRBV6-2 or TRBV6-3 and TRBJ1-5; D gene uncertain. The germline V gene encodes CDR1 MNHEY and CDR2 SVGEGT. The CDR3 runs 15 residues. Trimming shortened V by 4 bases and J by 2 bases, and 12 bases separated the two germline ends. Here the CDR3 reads CASSLTFAGNQPQHF. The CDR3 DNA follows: TGTGCCAGCAGTTTGACGTTTGCGGGCAATCAGCCCCAGCATTTT.

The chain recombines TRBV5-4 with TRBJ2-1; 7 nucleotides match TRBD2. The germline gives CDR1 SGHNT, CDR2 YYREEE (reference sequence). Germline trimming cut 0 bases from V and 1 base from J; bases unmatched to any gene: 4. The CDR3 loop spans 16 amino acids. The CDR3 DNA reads TGTGCCAGCAGCTTGGCCGGCGGGAGATCCTACAATGAGCAGTTCTTC. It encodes CASSLAGGRSYNEQFF.

The CDR3 nucleotides are TGCGCCAGCGGACTAGCGGGTCGTCGCTCCTACGAGCAGTACTTC. This codes for CASGLAGRRSYEQYF. The chain links TRBV10-2 to TRBJ2-7, with 11 bases aligning to TRBD2. Losses at the gene ends were 8 bases for V and 0 bases for J; bases not matched to a gene: 6. Germline V gene sequence: CDR1 WSHSY, CDR2 SAAADI. The CDR3 sequence is 15 residues long.

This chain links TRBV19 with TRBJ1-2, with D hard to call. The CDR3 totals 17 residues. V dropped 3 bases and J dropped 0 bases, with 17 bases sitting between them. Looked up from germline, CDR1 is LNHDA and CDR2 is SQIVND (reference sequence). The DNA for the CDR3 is TGTGCCAGTAGTATCTACCCCGGCGGGCGGGCTAACTATGGCTACACCTTC. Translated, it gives CASSIYPGGRANYGYTF.

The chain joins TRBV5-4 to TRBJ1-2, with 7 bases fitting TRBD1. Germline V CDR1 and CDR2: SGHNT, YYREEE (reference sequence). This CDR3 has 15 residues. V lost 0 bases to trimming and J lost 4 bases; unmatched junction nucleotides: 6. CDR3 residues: CASSLGGTAFYGYTF. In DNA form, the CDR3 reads TGTGCCAGCAGCTTGGGCGGGACAGCCTTCTATGGCTACACCTTC. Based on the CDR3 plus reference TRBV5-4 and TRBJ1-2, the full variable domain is ETGVTQSPTHLIKTRGQQVTLRCSSQSGHNTVSWYQQALGQGPQFIFQYYREEENGRGNFPPRFSGLQFPNYSSELNVNALELDDSALYLCASSLGGTAFYGYTFGSGTRLTVV.